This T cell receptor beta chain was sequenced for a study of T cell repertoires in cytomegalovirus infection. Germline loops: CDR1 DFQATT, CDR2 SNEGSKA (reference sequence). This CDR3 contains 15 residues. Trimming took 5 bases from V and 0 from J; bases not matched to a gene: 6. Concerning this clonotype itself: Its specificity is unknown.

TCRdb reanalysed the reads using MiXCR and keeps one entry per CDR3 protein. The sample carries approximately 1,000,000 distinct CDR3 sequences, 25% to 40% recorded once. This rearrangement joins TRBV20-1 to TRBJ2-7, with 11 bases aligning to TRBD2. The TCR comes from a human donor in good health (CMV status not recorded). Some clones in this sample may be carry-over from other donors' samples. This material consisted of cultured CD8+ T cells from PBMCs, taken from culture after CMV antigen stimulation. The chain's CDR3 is CSALSSGGSSYEQYV. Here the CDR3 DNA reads TGCAGTGCTCTCTCTAGCGGGGGGTCCTCCTACGAGCAGTACGTC.